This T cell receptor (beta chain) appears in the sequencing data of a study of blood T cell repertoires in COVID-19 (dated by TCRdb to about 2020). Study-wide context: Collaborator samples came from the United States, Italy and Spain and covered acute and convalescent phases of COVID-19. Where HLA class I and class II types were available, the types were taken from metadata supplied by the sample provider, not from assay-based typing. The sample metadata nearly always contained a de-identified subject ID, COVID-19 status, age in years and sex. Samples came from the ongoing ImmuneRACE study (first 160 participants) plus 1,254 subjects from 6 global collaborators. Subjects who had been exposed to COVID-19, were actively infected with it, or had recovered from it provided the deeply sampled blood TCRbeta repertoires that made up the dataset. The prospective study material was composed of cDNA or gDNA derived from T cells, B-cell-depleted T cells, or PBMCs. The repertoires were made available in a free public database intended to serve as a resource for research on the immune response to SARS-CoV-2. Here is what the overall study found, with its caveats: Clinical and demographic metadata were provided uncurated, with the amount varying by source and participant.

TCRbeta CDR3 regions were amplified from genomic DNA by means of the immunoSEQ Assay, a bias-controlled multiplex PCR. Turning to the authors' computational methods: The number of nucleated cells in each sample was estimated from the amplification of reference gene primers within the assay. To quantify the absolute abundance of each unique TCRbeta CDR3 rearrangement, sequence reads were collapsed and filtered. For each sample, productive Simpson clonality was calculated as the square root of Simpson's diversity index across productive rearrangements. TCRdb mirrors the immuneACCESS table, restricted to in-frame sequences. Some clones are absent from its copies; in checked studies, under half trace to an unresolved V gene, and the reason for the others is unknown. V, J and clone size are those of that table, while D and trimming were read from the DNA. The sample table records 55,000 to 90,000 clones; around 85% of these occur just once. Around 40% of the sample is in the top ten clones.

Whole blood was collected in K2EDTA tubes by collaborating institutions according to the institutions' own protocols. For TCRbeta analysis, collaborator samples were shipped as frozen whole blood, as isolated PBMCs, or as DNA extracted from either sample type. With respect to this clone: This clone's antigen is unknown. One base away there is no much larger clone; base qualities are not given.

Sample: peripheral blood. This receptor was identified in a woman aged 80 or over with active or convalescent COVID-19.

This receptor has the CDR3 CASSFGGSYGYTF. Read as DNA, the sequence is TGTGCCAGCAGCTTCGGAGGGTCCTATGGCTACACCTTC. The chain was built from TRBV5-6 and TRBJ1-2; no D gene can be assigned with confidence. Based on the germline V gene, the CDR1 and CDR2 sequences are SGHDT and YYEEEE. CDR3 length: 13 amino acids, cysteine to phenylalanine. The entry retains the CDR3 DNA only, 39 bases that are in frame from base 1. V loses 2 bases, J loses 4 bases, and the germline ends lie 9 bases apart.